The 22 T cell receptor beta chains presented below share a single source sample, sequenced in a study of response to subunit inactivated influenza vaccine. TCRdb called the RT-PCR reads again in MiXCR, with one record for every CDR3 protein. The table has around 650,000 distinct CDR3 sequences, approximately 14% seen once. Material: PBMCs from blood, obtained 11 to 12 days after vaccination. Receptors were obtained from a man aged 45-60 years who received an inactivated influenza vaccine.

This clonotype has more than one count but fewer than ten. CDR3 sequence: CASCGGRSYEQYF. CDR3 sequence (DNA): TGTGCCAGCTGTGGCGGGAGGAGTTACGAGCAGTACTTC. The chain has TRBV28 and TRBJ2-7; 8 nucleotides agree with TRBD2. The germline gives CDR1 MDHEN, CDR2 SYDVKM. J gave up 4 bases and V 8 bases, and 7 bases lay outside the gene matches. CDR3 length: 13 residues.

The chain has TRBV6-5 and TRBJ1-2; D is perhaps TRBD1 (5 bases). The CDR3 totals 14 residues. V was shortened by 0 bases and J by 8 bases, with 13 bases between the two germline ends. Looked up from germline, CDR1 is MNHEY and CDR2 is SVGAGI. For the CDR3, the DNA is TGTGCCAGCAGTTACTCGAGAGGGGTAGTCGGCTACACCTTC. The encoded protein is CASSYSRGVVGYTF.

The V call is TRBV24-1, the J call TRBJ1-4, with a possible D match to TRBD1 (5 bases). This CDR3 has 14 residues. Trimming shortened V by 4 bases and J by 7 bases, and 12 bases separated the two germline ends. In germline, CDR1 is KGHDR, CDR2 SFDVKD. The CDR3 here is CATSDSGTVEKLFF. In DNA form, the CDR3 reads TGTGCCACCAGTGACTCCGGGACGGTTGAAAAACTGTTTTTT.

This clonotype was found a few times. The chain links TRBV24-1 to TRBJ2-2; D perhaps matches TRBD1 (6 bases). This CDR3 comprises 17 residues. Germline V gives CDR1 KGHDR, CDR2 SFDVKD. Between the trimmed V and J ends, which lost 3 bases and 2 bases, there was a span of 15 bases. The CDR3 reads CATSDHYGTPNTGELFF. The CDR3 DNA reads TGTGCCACCAGTGATCATTACGGGACACCTAACACCGGGGAGCTGTTTTTT.

The V gene is TRBV19, the J gene TRBJ2-7; the D gene is possibly TRBD2 (5 bases). Between the trimmed V and J ends, which lost 6 bases and 2 bases, there was a span of 20 bases. The V gene's germline CDR1 is LNHDA and CDR2 SQIVND (reference sequence). The CDR3 contains 16 residues. The CDR3 DNA follows: TGTGCCAGTAGCCTCCGCGGGCGGGTAGAGACCTACGAGCAGTACTTC. The encoded protein is CASSLRGRVETYEQYF.

This chain uses TRBV12-3 or TRBV12-4 with TRBJ1-2; TRBD1 matches 7 bases. CDR3 length equals 15 residues. The ends lost 6 bases at V and 4 bases at J; junction bases unmatched: 11. The CDR3 region has the DNA TGTGCCAGCAGACCCCCGGGGACAGAGGGCTATGGCTACACCTTC. This gives the protein CASRPPGTEGYGYTF.

The CDR3 spells CASSLPTGEYQETQYF. DNA of the CDR3: TGTGCCAGCAGCCTCCCGACTGGGGAGTACCAAGAGACCCAGTACTTC. The chain employs TRBV3-1 and TRBJ2-5; D is possibly TRBD2 (5 bases). Germline lookup yields CDR1 LGHDT and CDR2 YNNKEL (reference sequence). The CDR3 extends over 16 amino acids. The ends were cut back, 4 bases at V and 0 bases at J, with 15 bases in the middle.

The chain joins TRBV10-3 to TRBJ2-5; 14 bases align to TRBD2. The CDR3 is 18 amino acids. CDR1 and CDR2 from the germline V gene are ENHRY and SYGVKD. J was trimmed by 0 bases and V by 8 bases; bases with no gene match: 11. CDR3 loop: CAIARGLAGGNYQETQYF. The CDR3 region has the DNA TGTGCCATCGCCCGAGGACTAGCGGGAGGCAATTACCAAGAGACCCAGTACTTC.

The rearrangement links TRBV20-1 to TRBJ2-1; 16 bases align to TRBD2. This CDR3 has 18 amino acids. V was pared by 2 bases and J by 4 bases, with 8 bases of the junction left unmatched. Germline CDR1 is DFQATT and CDR2 is SNEGSKA (reference sequence). The CDR3 loop reads CSARKGLAGGPEYNEQFF. CDR3 DNA sequence: TGCAGTGCTAGAAAGGGACTAGCGGGAGGGCCAGAGTACAATGAGCAGTTCTTC.

The chain couples TRBV5-1 to TRBJ1-3, with D perhaps matching TRBD1 (6 bases). Trimming stripped 0 bases from V and 0 bases from J, with 16 bases between. Germline V gene data show CDR1 as SGHRS and CDR2 as YFSETQ. This CDR3 contains 18 residues. The CDR3 sequence: CASSLDGWGAVSGNTIYF. The CDR3 DNA reads TGCGCCAGCAGCTTGGATGGTTGGGGGGCAGTCTCTGGAAACACCATATATTTT.

The chain uses TRBV24-1 and TRBJ2-3; D is perhaps TRBD2 (6 bases). The ends were cut back, 3 bases at V and 2 bases at J, with 11 bases in the middle. The CDR3 is made up of 15 amino acids. Germline V gene lookup returns CDR1 KGHDR and CDR2 SFDVKD. This CDR3 is CATSDAGRTTDTQYF. CDR3 coding DNA: TGTGCCACCAGTGATGCGGGGAGGACCACAGATACGCAGTATTTT.

About this clonotype: The junction differs from germline at one of its ends, possibly a read error. The gene calls are TRBV6-9 and TRBJ2-3; a possible D gene is TRBD2 (5 bases). This CDR3 is built from 14 residues. Germline V gene data show CDR1 as MNHGY and CDR2 as SVAAGI. The CDR3 is CARSWELHGDTQYF. The CDR3, as DNA: TGTGCCAGGAGTTGGGAGCTTCATGGGGATACGCAGTATTTT.

The chain joins TRBV2 to TRBJ1-5, with TRBD1 as a possible D gene (6 bases). The CDR3 has 13 amino acids. CDR1 SNHLY and CDR2 FYNNEI come from the germline V gene. V shed 8 bases and J shed 2 bases, with 10 bases lying between them. CDR3 coding DNA: TGTGCCAGCGACAGGTCTGGCAATCAGCCCCAGCATTTT. It encodes CASDRSGNQPQHF.

A few counts support this clonotype. The V and J genes are TRBV5-1 and TRBJ1-2; weak D call: TRBD1 (5 bases). Trimming took 1 base from V and 8 from J, leaving 12 bases between them. In germline, CDR1 is SGHRS, CDR2 YFSETQ. This CDR3 contains 13 residues. CDR3 loop: CASSLSQVGGYTF. The CDR3 DNA sequence: TGCGCCAGCAGCTTGTCACAGGTCGGAGGCTACACCTTC.

The chain uses TRBV7-2 and TRBJ2-3; a weak D match, TRBD2 (6 bases). V shed 5 bases and J shed 6 bases, with 18 bases lying between them. The CDR3 extends over 15 amino acids. Germline CDR1 is SGHTA and CDR2 is FQGNSA. In nucleotides, the CDR3 is TGTGCCAGCAGCCCCTACCCGGGGGTCCCGGATACGCAGTATTTT. Its translation: CASSPYPGVPDTQYF.

There are a few counts of this clonotype. The rearrangement uses TRBV12-3 or TRBV12-4 and TRBJ2-3, with 7 bases lining up with TRBD2. Trimming at V came to 7 bases and at J to 4 bases, leaving 5 bases not matched to a gene. The CDR3 runs 13 residues. The DNA of the CDR3 is TGTGCCAGCATCATCGCGGGGGCAGATACGCAGTATTTT. It codes for CASIIAGADTQYF.

The chain combines TRBV2 with TRBJ2-1, with 7 bases aligning to TRBD1. The ends lost 4 bases at V and 15 bases at J; junction bases unmatched: 9. Germline V lookup: CDR1 SNHLY, CDR2 FYNNEI. This CDR3 has 12 residues. The CDR3 protein is CASSGDDRVPFF. The CDR3 DNA follows: TGTGCCAGCAGTGGAGATGACAGGGTGCCGTTCTTC.

This clonotype appeared many times. V gene TRBV5-5 combines with J gene TRBJ1-4; D is undetermined. The CDR3 has 11 residues. Germline V CDR1 and CDR2: SGHKS, YYEKEE (reference sequence). V was trimmed by 4 bases and J by 10 bases, leaving 8 bases between them. The CDR3 here is CASSPPGKLFF. As DNA, the CDR3 is TGTGCCAGCAGCCCCCCTGGAAAACTGTTTTTT.

This clonotype showed up many times. The chain joins TRBV29-1 to TRBJ1-2; D unclear. From germline, CDR1 is SQVTM and CDR2 ANQGSEA. The CDR3 extends over 13 amino acids. Trimming left V 6 bases short and J 1 base short, with 12 bases between. Here the CDR3 DNA reads TGCAGCGTCGCCGAGGGCTATAACTATGGCTACACCTTC. Translation: CSVAEGYNYGYTF. The entire variable domain, with the rest obtained from reference TRBV29-1 and TRBJ1-2, is as follows: SAVISQKPSRDICQRGTSLTIQCQVDSQVTMMFWYRQQPGQSLTLIATANQGSEATYESGFVIDKFPISRPNLTFSTLTVSNMSPEDSSIYLCSVAEGYNYGYTFGSGTRLTVV.

The J gene is TRBJ2-7, the V gene TRBV29-1; 8 bases map to TRBD1. The CDR3 has 12 residues. With 7 bases clipped from V and 5 bases from J, the junction kept 7 bases outside the gene matches. Germline V gene lookup returns CDR1 SQVTM and CDR2 ANQGSEA. The CDR3 bases are TGCAGCGCCCAGGGGGCTTCCGACGAGCAGTACTTC. This codes for CSAQGASDEQYF.

This rearrangement joins TRBV12-3 or TRBV12-4 to TRBJ2-2; the match to TRBD2 covers 9 bases. With 7 bases clipped from V and 6 bases from J, the junction kept 12 bases outside the gene matches. The CDR3 contains 16 residues. This CDR3 reads CASNPLGGGAPGELFF. The CDR3 DNA follows: TGTGCCAGCAACCCCCTAGGCGGGGGGGCCCCCGGGGAGCTGTTTTTT.

This clonotype was observed many times. J is TRBJ1-2 and V is TRBV3-1, with TRBD1 matching over 7 bases. CDR1 is LGHDT and CDR2 is YNNKEL in the germline V gene (reference sequence). This CDR3 is 16 amino acids long. J was trimmed by 5 bases and V by 0 bases; bases with no gene match: 9. CDR3 bases: TGTGCCAGCAGCCAAGAGAGTCGGCAGGGGGGTTATGGCTACACCTTC. Its translation is CASSQESRQGGYGYTF. Full variable domain (outside the CDR3, taken from reference TRBV3-1 and TRBJ1-2): DTAVSQTPKYLVTQMGNDKSIKCEQNLGHDTMYWYKQDSKKFLKIMFSYNNKELIINETVPNRFSPKSPDKAHLNLHINSLELGDSAVYFCASSQESRQGGYGYTFGSGTRLTVV.